Below are 16 T cell receptor beta chains sequenced from a single sample in a study of T-cell memory formation after mild COVID-19. Each CDR3 protein gets one entry after TCRdb re-called the 5' RACE reads with MiXCR. The table has around 500,000 distinct CDR3 sequences, about 20% seen once. Sequenced material: PBMCs or a T cell subset sorted from them (not recorded which). These receptors originate from an adult woman who had mild COVID-19 (a few samples of this study predate the infection). Cell type and time point are not known.

This clonotype was seen a handful of times. This sequence joins TRBV11-2 and TRBJ2-7; 9 positions match TRBD1. The CDR3 contains 17 residues. Per the germline V gene, CDR1 is SGHAT and CDR2 is FQNNGV. J gave up 2 bases and V 2 bases, and 10 bases lay outside the gene matches. The CDR3 bases are TGTGCCAGCAGCTTATCCCCCGGGACAGGGAGGACCTACGAGCAGTACTTC. The encoded protein is CASSLSPGTGRTYEQYF.

This chain uses TRBV7-9 with TRBJ2-1, with no clear D. Trimming took 6 bases from V and 5 from J, leaving 17 bases between them. The germline V gene encodes CDR1 SEHNR and CDR2 FQNEAQ (reference sequence). CDR3 size: 15 residues. The CDR3 loop is CASSLKAWGNNEQFF. The CDR3 DNA sequence: TGTGCCAGCAGTCTAAAAGCGTGGGGAAACAATGAGCAGTTCTTC.

This clonotype was seen only a few times. The CDR3 region has the DNA TGTGCCAGCCTTAAACCGGGCGCTGGGTCCGGGGAGCTGTTTTTT. It yields the protein CASLKPGAGSGELFF. The chain links TRBV27 to TRBJ2-2; D not certain. V gave up 8 bases and J gave up 6 bases, with 19 bases separating them. In germline, CDR1 is MNHEY, CDR2 SMNVEV (reference sequence). The CDR3 consists of 15 residues.

This clonotype showed up just a few times. This chain joins TRBV2 and TRBJ2-7, with 7 bases identical to TRBD2. Germline lookup yields CDR1 SNHLY and CDR2 FYNNEI. V trimming: 2 bases; J trimming: 6 bases; junction bases outside the gene matches: 10. The CDR3 extends over 15 amino acids. The CDR3 nucleotides are TGTGCCAGCAGTGAACATTCGGCGGGAGTTAGCGAGCAGTACTTC. It encodes CASSEHSAGVSEQYF.

This clonotype was seen more than once but under ten times. The chain combines TRBV20-1 with TRBJ1-2, with D unclear. Germline V gene sequence: CDR1 DFQATT, CDR2 SNEGSKA (reference sequence). The CDR3 length is 15 residues. Trimming removed 2 bases from V and 3 bases from J, with 16 bases in between. The CDR3 sequence: CSARTKTGPYYGYTF. The DNA of the CDR3 is TGCAGTGCTAGAACTAAAACGGGTCCTTACTATGGCTACACCTTC.

The chain couples TRBV4-3 to TRBJ2-7, with TRBD1 as a possible D gene (6 bases). Trimming left V 0 bases short and J 10 bases short, with 13 bases between. This CDR3 has 13 residues. The V gene's germline CDR1 is LGHNA and CDR2 YSLEER. DNA of the CDR3: TGCGCCAGCAGCCAAGATAGCAGGGGTGAACAGTACTTC. Translated: CASSQDSRGEQYF.

This clonotype was detected a few times. The chain joins TRBV30 to TRBJ2-5; tentatively, D is TRBD1 or TRBD2 (5 bases each). CDR3 size: 13 residues. Deletions cut 1 base from V and 5 bases from J, with 11 bases between. Per the germline V gene, CDR1 is GTSNPN and CDR2 is SVGIG (reference sequence). The chain's CDR3 is CAWSGGAGETQYF. As DNA, the CDR3 is TGTGCCTGGAGTGGAGGGGCCGGGGAGACCCAGTACTTC.

This sequence joins TRBV5-5 and TRBJ1-2, with TRBD1 as a possible D gene (6 bases). The V gene lost 4 bases and the J gene lost 5 bases, with 21 bases spanning the gap. Germline-derived CDR1 and CDR2 are SGHKS and YYEKEE (reference sequence). The CDR3 runs 16 residues. CDR3 protein: CASSPLGGDSHYGYTF. Here the CDR3 DNA reads TGTGCCAGCAGCCCCCTCGGGGGCGATAGCCATTATGGCTACACCTTC. Full variable domain (rest looked up from reference TRBV5-5 and TRBJ1-2): DAGVTQSPTHLIKTRGQQVTLRCSPISGHKSVSWYQQVLGQGPQFIFQYYEKEERGRGNFPDRFSARQFPNYSSELNVNALLLGDSALYLCASSPLGGDSHYGYTFGSGTRLTVV.

Only a few counts were recorded for this clonotype. The CDR3 DNA reads as TGCAGCGTAATGGACATTAGTAACTATGGCTACACCTTC. Amino acid sequence: CSVMDISNYGYTF. The chain links TRBV29-1 to TRBJ1-2; D might be TRBD1 (5 bases). V dropped 6 bases and J dropped 1 base, with 12 bases sitting between them. The CDR3 has 13 residues. From germline, CDR1 is SQVTM and CDR2 ANQGSEA. The full variable domain, its missing parts supplied by reference TRBV29-1 and TRBJ1-2, is SAVISQKPSRDICQRGTSLTIQCQVDSQVTMMFWYRQQPGQSLTLIATANQGSEATYESGFVIDKFPISRPNLTFSTLTVSNMSPEDSSIYLCSVMDISNYGYTFGSGTRLTVV.

This clonotype has a handful of counts. The gene calls are TRBV5-4 and TRBJ1-2; no definite D call. Germline lookup yields CDR1 SGHNT and CDR2 YYREEE (reference sequence). The CDR3 is 13 residues long. Trimming shortened V by 9 bases and J by 0 bases, and 12 bases separated the two germline ends. CDR3 protein: CAISKDANYGYTF. DNA of the CDR3: TGTGCCATCTCCAAAGATGCTAACTATGGCTACACCTTC.

This clonotype has ten or more counts. The chain has TRBV5-6 and TRBJ2-2; no clear D. Trimming removed 0 bases from V and 4 bases from J, with 4 bases in between. The CDR3 is made up of 13 amino acids. From germline, CDR1 is SGHDT and CDR2 YYEEEE. The CDR3 spells CASSLVLTGELFF. The CDR3 DNA reads as TGTGCCAGCAGCTTGGTCCTCACCGGGGAGCTGTTTTTT.

DNA for the CDR3: TGCGCCAGCAGCCAAGGTCCGCAGGGTAAAGGACGCAATCAGCCCCAGCATTTT. It yields the protein CASSQGPQGKGRNQPQHF. This chain connects TRBV4-1 to TRBJ1-5; D might be TRBD1 (5 bases). The CDR3 length is 18 residues. The germline V gene encodes CDR1 MGHRA and CDR2 YSYEKL. V was cut by 1 base and J by 2 bases, with 18 bases left in between.

The chain combines TRBV9 with TRBJ1-2; 7 nucleotides line up with TRBD1. The trim removed 0 bases at V and 7 bases at J, leaving 9 bases unmatched. This CDR3 comprises 15 residues. Germline-derived CDR1 and CDR2 are SGDLS and YYNGEE. CDR3 DNA sequence: TGTGCCAGCAGCGTAGATATGAGGACAGGAACTGGCTACACCTTC. Protein sequence: CASSVDMRTGTGYTF.

The J gene is TRBJ2-6, the V gene TRBV29-1; D gene uncertain. Germline V CDR1 and CDR2: SQVTM, ANQGSEA. V lost 2 bases and J lost 0, with 5 bases in between. This CDR3 is 14 amino acids long. The CDR3 DNA is TGCAGCGTTGAAAGGGCCTCTGGGGCCAACGTCCTGACTTTC. Translating gives CSVERASGANVLTF.

The V and J genes are TRBV7-8 and TRBJ1-5, with 7 bases lining up with TRBD1. The CDR3 runs 15 residues. Germline V gene data show CDR1 as SGHVS and CDR2 as FQNEAQ. V trimming: 2 bases; J trimming: 7 bases; junction bases outside the gene matches: 8. CDR3 DNA sequence: TGTGCCAGCAGCTTATTCCAACAGGGGTCCCAGCCCCAGCATTTT. Its translation is CASSLFQQGSQPQHF. Full variable domain (missing parts from reference TRBV7-8 and TRBJ1-5): GAGVSQSPRYKVAKRGQDVALRCDPISGHVSLFWYQQALGQGPEFLTYFQNEAQLDKSGLPSDRFFAERPEGSVSTLKIQRTQQEDSAVYLCASSLFQQGSQPQHFGDGTRLSIL.

This chain uses TRBV4-2 with TRBJ2-2; TRBD1 matches 9 bases. This CDR3 spans 16 amino acids. Germline V lookup: CDR1 LGHNA, CDR2 YNFKEQ. Unmatched junction bases numbered 4, after V lost 4 bases and J lost 1 base. The CDR3, as DNA: TGTGCCAGCAGCCGTTTGGGACAGGGGAACACCGGGGAGCTGTTTTTT. Its protein is CASSRLGQGNTGELFF.